Following are 8 T cell receptor beta chains from one sample sequenced in a study of blood T cell repertoires in COVID-19. Measured with immunoSEQ multiplex PCR; TCRdb has only the in-frame clones, and not every one. The top ten hold approximately 1.1% of the sample, which has about 190,000 clones, around nine tenths seen once. The sequenced sample was peripheral blood. The receptors stem from a man in his thirties or forties with acute or convalescent COVID-19.

The V and J genes are TRBV11-2 and TRBJ1-5; D not certain. The CDR3 has 15 residues. Deletions cut 1 base from V and 5 bases from J, with 12 bases between. Germline lookup yields CDR1 SGHAT and CDR2 FQNNGV. The DNA for the CDR3 is TGTGCCAGCAGCTTAGGGAGGTTTGGGGATCAGCCCCAGCATTTT. Translated: CASSLGRFGDQPQHF.

The chain combines TRBV29-1 with TRBJ2-7; 7 nucleotides align to TRBD2. This CDR3 is built from 14 residues. After removal of 7 bases from V and 0 bases from J, the junction contained 9 bases not matched to a gene. CDR1 is SQVTM, CDR2 ANQGSEA, per germline. CDR3 in DNA: TGCAGCGGACGCCGGGACTACGACTCCTACGAGCAGTACTTC. This sequence encodes CSGRRDYDSYEQYF.

The CDR3 DNA is TGTGCCAGCTCACCACCGTCAGCGGGGTCAGCGGGGGCCAACGTCCTGACTTTC. It is translated as CASSPPSAGSAGANVLTF. The rearrangement joins TRBV18 to TRBJ2-6; 7 bases are a match to TRBD2. V gave up 0 bases and J gave up 4 bases; unmatched junction bases: 9. This CDR3 contains 18 residues. Germline CDR1 reads KGHSH; CDR2 reads LQKENI.

This clone was observed once. The chain recombines TRBV2 with TRBJ2-1; 12 nucleotides line up with TRBD2. This CDR3 is 15 amino acids long. Germline V lookup: CDR1 SNHLY, CDR2 FYNNEI. Trimming at V came to 3 bases and at J to 9 bases, leaving 6 bases not matched to a gene. CDR3 nucleotides: TGTGCCAGCAGTGAGCACCTAGCGGGGGGGGTTGAGCAGTTCTTC. It codes for CASSEHLAGGVEQFF.

This sequence joins TRBV7-9 and TRBJ1-4; D possibly corresponds to TRBD1 (5 bases). CDR1 SEHNR and CDR2 FQNEAQ come from the germline V gene (reference sequence). Trimming stripped 4 bases from V and 7 bases from J, with 16 bases between. The CDR3 extends over 15 amino acids. The CDR3 spells CASSYGSGGAEKLFF. CDR3 DNA: TGTGCCAGCAGCTACGGGAGTGGGGGTGCTGAAAAACTGTTTTTT.

The V gene is TRBV11-2, the J gene TRBJ1-2, with D maybe TRBD1 (6 bases). Germline CDR1 and CDR2: SGHAT and FQNNGV. This CDR3 spans 15 amino acids. Between the trimmed V and J ends, which lost 1 base and 8 bases, there was a span of 17 bases. The CDR3, as DNA: TGTGCCAGCAGCTTAGTATGGGACACGAGAATAGGCTACACCTTC. It encodes CASSLVWDTRIGYTF.

The chain is built from TRBV5-8 and TRBJ1-2, with 10 bases aligning to TRBD1. The CDR3 is 14 amino acids. The junction had 2 bases not matched to a gene; V was cut back by 2 bases and J by 4 bases. From germline, CDR1 is SGHTS and CDR2 YDEGEE. The CDR3 DNA reads as TGTGCCAGCAGCTTCGACAGGGGGCTCTATGGCTACACCTTC. Its protein product is CASSFDRGLYGYTF.

The chain uses TRBV11-2 and TRBJ1-6; 7 bases fit TRBD1. V lost 1 base, J lost 8 bases, and 5 bases stayed unmatched. From germline, CDR1 is SGHAT and CDR2 FQNNGV. This CDR3 has 15 amino acids. The CDR3 spells CASSLVRRGHSPLHF. The DNA for the CDR3 is TGTGCCAGCAGCTTAGTTCGAAGGGGGCATTCACCCCTCCACTTT.